This T cell receptor (beta chain) was captured by sequencing in a study of naive and memory T cell subsets. CDR3 size: 13 residues. Trimming pared 2 bases from V and 2 bases from J, leaving 7 bases between. Germline CDR1 and CDR2: KGHSH and LQKENI. This clonotype was seen repeatedly, ten times or more. The beta constant-region primer was an equimolar mix of two oligonucleotides covering TRBC1 and TRBC2. Using its own MiXCR run on the UMI-ligation and nested PCR reads, TCRdb lists one record per CDR3 protein. The data show about 85,000 distinct CDR3 sequences, about an eighth seen once. The sequenced material came from central memory CD4+ T cells from blood. The chain carries TRBV18 and TRBJ2-7, with D possibly matching TRBD2 (5 bases). This TCR came from a human donor in good health. The CDR3 is CASSPGETYEQYF. The CDR3 nucleotides read TGTGCCAGCTCACCAGGGGAGACCTACGAGCAGTACTTC.